A selection of T cell receptor beta chains follows, all from one sample in a study of T cells after yellow fever vaccination. TCRdb called the 5' RACE reads again in MiXCR, with one record for every CDR3 protein. The top ten clones hold roughly 2% of a sample with roughly 65,000 distinct CDR3 sequences, under 6.5% of them seen once. The specimen comprised CD4+ T cells sorted from PBMCs, sampled approximately 16 days after the first yellow fever vaccination. These receptors were taken from a man between 18 and 29 years old who received the YFV17D yellow fever vaccine. Both conserved end residues are trimmed from each CDR3. The D gene is left open where the match is weak.

TRBJ2-5	TRBV6-5	NA	ASSYSMNQETQY
TRBJ2-2	TRBV7-3	NA	ASSLIGGSNTGELF
TRBJ2-1	TRBV6-5	TRBD2	ASSSTSGGTRSYNEQF
TRBJ2-1	TRBV29-1	TRBD1	SVGGQGAIGRVHEQF
TRBJ2-1	TRBV5-4	NA	ASSLASDSYNEQF
TRBJ2-1	TRBV29-1	NA	SVHESSYNEQF
TRBJ1-6	TRBV6-5	TRBD1	ASSLGPGQGNSPLH
TRBJ1-6	TRBV20-1	NA	SASKGLNNSPLH
TRBJ2-1	TRBV7-2	NA	ASSFVLARSQF
TRBJ2-2	TRBV12-3/TRBV12-4	NA	ASSFTISGELF
TRBJ2-1	TRBV10-3	TRBD2	AIIRTSGGTYNEQF
TRBJ1-3	TRBV7-3	TRBD1	ASSPGQGAQSGNTIY
TRBJ1-1	TRBV11-2	NA	ASSLNGETEAF
TRBJ2-2	TRBV7-2	NA	ASSFRRGARGTGELF
TRBJ1-6	TRBV12-3/TRBV12-4	NA	ASSLRAESPLH
TRBJ1-4	TRBV20-1	NA	SARKPSVVF
TRBJ2-5	TRBV20-1	NA	SAGRGAGGETQY